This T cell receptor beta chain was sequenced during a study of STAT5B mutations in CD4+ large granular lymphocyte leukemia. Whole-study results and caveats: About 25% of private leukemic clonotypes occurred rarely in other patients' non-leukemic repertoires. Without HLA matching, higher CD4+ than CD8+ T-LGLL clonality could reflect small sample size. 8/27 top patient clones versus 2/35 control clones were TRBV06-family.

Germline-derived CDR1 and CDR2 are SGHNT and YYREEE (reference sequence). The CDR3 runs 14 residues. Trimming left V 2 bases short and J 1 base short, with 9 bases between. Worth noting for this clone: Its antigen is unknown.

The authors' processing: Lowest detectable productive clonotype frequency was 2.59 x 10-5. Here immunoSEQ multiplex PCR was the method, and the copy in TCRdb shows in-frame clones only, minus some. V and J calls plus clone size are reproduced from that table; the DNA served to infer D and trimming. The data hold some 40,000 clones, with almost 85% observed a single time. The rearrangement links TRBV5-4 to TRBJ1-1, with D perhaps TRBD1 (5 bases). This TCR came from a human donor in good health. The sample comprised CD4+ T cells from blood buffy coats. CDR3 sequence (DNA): TGTGCCAGCAGCTTCGCAAGGGGGAACACTGAAGCTTTCTTT. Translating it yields CASSFARGNTEAFF.